The following is a T cell receptor beta chain sequence with its context. Antigen specificity is unknown. The data stem from a study of CD8 T cells in ankylosing spondylitis. Study-level points and caveats: Among TCR beta sequences, a motif of several highly homologous variants appeared characteristic of ankylosing spondylitis blood. Researchers report that disease-linked clones proved CD8+ and relatively rare in peripheral blood. Clones tied to disease were said to be significantly enriched in matched ankylosing spondylitis synovial fluid.

The germline V gene has CDR1 DFQATT and CDR2 SNEGSKA (reference sequence). CDR3 length: 14 amino acids. V lost 6 bases and J 3 bases, leaving 14 bases between the germline ends. Preparation of TCR beta libraries was done by quantitative 5'-RACE with molecular barcodes. TCRdb passed the 5' RACE reads through MiXCR, listing each CDR3 protein once. In the table there are around 250,000 distinct CDR3 sequences, roughly 32% of which are singletons. The chain is built from TRBV20-1 and TRBJ2-2, with D maybe TRBD2 (7 bases). The source of this sequence is a male donor with ankylosing spondylitis or in good health (not recorded which). Sequenced sample: blood, either unsorted or a sorted T cell fraction (not recorded which). The CDR3: CSAPGAGDTGELFF. The DNA of the CDR3 is TGCAGTGCCCCGGGGGCGGGGGACACCGGGGAGCTGTTTTTT.